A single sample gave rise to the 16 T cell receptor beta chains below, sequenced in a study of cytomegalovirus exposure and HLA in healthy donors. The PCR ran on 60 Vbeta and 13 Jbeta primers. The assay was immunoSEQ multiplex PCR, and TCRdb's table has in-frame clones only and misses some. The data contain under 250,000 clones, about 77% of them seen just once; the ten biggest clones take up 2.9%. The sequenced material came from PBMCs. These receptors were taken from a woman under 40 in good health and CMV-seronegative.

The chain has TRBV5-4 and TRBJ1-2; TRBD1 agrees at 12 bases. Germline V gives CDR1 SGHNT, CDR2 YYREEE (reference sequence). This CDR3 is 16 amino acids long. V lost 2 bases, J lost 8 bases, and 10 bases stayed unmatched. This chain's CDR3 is CASSFGVGQGAFGYTF. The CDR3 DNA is TGTGCCAGCAGCTTTGGGGTGGGACAGGGGGCTTTCGGCTACACCTTC.

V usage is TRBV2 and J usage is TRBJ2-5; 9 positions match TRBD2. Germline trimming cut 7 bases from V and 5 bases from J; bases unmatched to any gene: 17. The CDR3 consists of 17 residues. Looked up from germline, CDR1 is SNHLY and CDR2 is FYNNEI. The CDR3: CASITNRRGGFRETQYF. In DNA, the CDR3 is TGTGCCAGCATCACTAATCGGCGGGGGGGCTTCCGGGAGACCCAGTACTTC.

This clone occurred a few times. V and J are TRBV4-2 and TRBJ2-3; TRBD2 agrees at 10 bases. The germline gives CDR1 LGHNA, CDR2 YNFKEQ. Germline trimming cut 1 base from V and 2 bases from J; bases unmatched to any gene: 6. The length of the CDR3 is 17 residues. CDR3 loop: CASSQARAGGPTDTQYF. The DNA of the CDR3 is TGTGCCAGCAGCCAAGCCCGAGCGGGGGGGCCCACAGATACGCAGTATTTT.

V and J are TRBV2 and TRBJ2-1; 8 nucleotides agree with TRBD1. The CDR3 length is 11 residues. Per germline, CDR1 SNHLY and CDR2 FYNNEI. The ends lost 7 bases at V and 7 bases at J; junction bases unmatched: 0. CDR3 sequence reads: CASNRGNEQFF. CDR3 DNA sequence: TGTGCCAGCAACAGGGGGAATGAGCAGTTCTTC.

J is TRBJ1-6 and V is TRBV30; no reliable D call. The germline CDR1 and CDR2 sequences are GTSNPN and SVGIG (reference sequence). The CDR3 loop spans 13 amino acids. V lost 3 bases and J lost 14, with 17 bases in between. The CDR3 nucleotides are TGTGCCTGGAGGTCCATGCAGGTCCAGGCCCTCCACTTT. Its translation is CAWRSMQVQALHF.

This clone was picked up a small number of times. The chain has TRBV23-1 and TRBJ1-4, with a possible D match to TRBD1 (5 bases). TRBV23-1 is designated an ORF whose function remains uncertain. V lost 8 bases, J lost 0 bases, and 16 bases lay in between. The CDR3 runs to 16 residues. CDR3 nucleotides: TGCGCCAGCGGCAACATCAGGGAAACAACTAATGAAAAACTGTTTTTT. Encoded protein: CASGNIRETTNEKLFF.

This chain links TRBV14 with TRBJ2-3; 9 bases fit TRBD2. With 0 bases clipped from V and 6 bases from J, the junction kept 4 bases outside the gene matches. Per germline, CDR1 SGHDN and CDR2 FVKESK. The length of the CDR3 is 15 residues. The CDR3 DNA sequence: TGTGCCAGCAGCCAAGACGGACTAGCGAGGGATACGCAGTATTTT. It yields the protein CASSQDGLARDTQYF.

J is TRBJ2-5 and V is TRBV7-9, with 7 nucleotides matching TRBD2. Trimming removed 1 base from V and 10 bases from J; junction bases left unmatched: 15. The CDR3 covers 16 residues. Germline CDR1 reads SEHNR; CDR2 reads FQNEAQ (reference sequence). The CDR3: CASSLVPSGEAQDQYF. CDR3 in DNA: TGTGCCAGCAGCTTAGTCCCGAGCGGGGAGGCCCAGGACCAGTACTTC.

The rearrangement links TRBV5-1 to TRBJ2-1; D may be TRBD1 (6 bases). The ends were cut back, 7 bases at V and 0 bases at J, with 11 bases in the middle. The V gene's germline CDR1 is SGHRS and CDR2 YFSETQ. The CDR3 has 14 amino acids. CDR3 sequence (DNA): TGCGCCAGCTCTGAAGGGGGCTCCTACAATGAGCAGTTCTTC. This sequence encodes CASSEGGSYNEQFF.

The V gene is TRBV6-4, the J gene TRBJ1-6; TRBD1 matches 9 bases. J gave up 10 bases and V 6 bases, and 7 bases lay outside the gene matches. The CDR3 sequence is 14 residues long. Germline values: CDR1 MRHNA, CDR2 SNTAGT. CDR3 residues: CASSAGQGLSPLHF. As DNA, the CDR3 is TGTGCCAGCAGCGCGGGACAGGGCCTGTCACCCCTCCACTTT.

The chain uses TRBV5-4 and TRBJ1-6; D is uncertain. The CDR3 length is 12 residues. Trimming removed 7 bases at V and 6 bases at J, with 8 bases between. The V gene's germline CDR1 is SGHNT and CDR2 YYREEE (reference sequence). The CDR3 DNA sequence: TGTGCCAGCTCACTTTTTAATTCACCCCTCCACTTT. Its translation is CASSLFNSPLHF.

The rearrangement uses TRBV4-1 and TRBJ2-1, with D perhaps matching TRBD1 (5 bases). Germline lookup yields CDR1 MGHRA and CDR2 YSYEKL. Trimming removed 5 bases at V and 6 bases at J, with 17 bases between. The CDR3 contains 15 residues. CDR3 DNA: TGCGCCAGCAGCTCAGGGAAGATAGTGGGCAATGAGCAGTTCTTC. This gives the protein CASSSGKIVGNEQFF.

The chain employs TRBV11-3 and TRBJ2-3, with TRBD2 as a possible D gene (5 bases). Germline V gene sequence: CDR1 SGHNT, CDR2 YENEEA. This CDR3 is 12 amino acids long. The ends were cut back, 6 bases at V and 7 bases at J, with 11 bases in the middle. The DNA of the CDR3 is TGTGCCAGCAGTTCGGAGCGGAATACGCAGTATTTT. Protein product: CASSSERNTQYF.

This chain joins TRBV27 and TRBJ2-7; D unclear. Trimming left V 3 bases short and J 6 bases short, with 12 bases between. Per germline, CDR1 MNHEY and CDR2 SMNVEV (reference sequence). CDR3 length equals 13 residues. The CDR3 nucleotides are TGTGCCAGCAGTTTCCGCGGCACGGGCGAGCAGTACTTC. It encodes CASSFRGTGEQYF.

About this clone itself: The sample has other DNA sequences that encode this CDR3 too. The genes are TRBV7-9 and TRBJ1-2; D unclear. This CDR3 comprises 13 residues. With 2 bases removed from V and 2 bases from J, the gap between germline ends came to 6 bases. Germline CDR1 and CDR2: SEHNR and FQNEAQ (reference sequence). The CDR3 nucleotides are TGTGCCAGCAGCTTAAGAGTGAACTATGGCTACACCTTC. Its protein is CASSLRVNYGYTF.

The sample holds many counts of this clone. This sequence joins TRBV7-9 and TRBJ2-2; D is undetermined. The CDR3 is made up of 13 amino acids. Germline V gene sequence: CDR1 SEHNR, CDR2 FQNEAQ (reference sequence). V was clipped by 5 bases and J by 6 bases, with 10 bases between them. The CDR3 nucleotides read TGTGCCAGCAGCCTCGTAGCTGCCGGGGAGCTGTTTTTT. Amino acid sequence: CASSLVAAGELFF.